Given below is one T cell receptor beta chain in context. Its antigen is still unknown. The data stem from a study of cytomegalovirus exposure and HLA in healthy donors. Trimming pared 2 bases from V and 6 bases from J, leaving 7 bases between. There are 11 residues in the CDR3. Looked up from germline, CDR1 is SQVTM and CDR2 is ANQGSEA. Findings and limits, study-wide: Data from an earlier analysis indicated that most TCR beta V segments were productive either about 87% or about 30% of the time. The authors later found TCR association rates varying by HLA locus, with DRB1 most and HLA-C fewest. Reportedly, HLA-A and HLA-B alleles of most subjects were accurately predicted from TCR beta. Sequencing likely generated an artifact that appeared as a cluster of highly shared sequence variants.

PCR primers comprised 60 Vbeta and 13 Jbeta primers. Data came from immunoSEQ multiplex PCR; TCRdb stores just in-frame clones and leaves some out. The sample has over 100,000 clones; roughly 82% are singletons. Sequenced sample: PBMCs. The receptor was isolated from a woman aged 18-29 years in good health and CMV-seropositive. The chain combines TRBV29-1 with TRBJ1-1; no clear D gene. The CDR3 sequence is CSVETFSEAFF. Here the CDR3 DNA reads TGCAGCGTTGAAACTTTTTCTGAAGCTTTCTTT.